This T cell receptor (beta chain) was found in a study of blood T cell repertoires in COVID-19. Study overall: PBMCs, B-cell-depleted T cells, or T cells were the source of the cDNA or gDNA that made up the material.

Each participant's cohort was designated according to participant-reported clinical history. TCRdb keeps only in-frame clones here, not all; method: immunoSEQ multiplex PCR. The sample carries 250,000 to 300,000 clones, around 90% recorded once. The sequencing input was PBMCs or T cells enriched from blood (not recorded which). The TCR sequence derives from a woman aged 40 to 49 with acute COVID-19.

DNA of the CDR3: TGTGCCAGCAGCTTAGGGACAGGGGTCCCAGATACGCAGTATTTT. Residues: CASSLGTGVPDTQYF. The gene calls are TRBV11-2 and TRBJ2-3; TRBD1 matches at 9 bases. Looked up from germline, CDR1 is SGHAT and CDR2 is FQNNGV. The CDR3 length is 15 residues. V lost 1 base to trimming and J lost 4 bases; unmatched junction nucleotides: 3.